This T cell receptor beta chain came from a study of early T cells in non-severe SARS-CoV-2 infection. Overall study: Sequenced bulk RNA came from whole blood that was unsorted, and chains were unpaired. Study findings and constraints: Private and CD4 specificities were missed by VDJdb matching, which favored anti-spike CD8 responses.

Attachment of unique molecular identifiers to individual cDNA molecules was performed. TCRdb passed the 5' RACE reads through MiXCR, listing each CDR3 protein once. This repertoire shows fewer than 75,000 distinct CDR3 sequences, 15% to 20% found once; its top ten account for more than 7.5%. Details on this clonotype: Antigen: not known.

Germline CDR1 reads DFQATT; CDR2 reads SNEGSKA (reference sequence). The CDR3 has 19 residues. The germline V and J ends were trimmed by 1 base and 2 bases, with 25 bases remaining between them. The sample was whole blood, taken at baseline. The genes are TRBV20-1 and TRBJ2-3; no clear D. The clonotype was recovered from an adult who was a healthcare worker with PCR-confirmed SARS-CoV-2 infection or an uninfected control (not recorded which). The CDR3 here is CSARAMLAASTIYTDTQYF. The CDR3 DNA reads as TGCAGTGCTAGAGCTATGCTGGCGGCGTCCACAATATACACAGATACGCAGTATTTT.